The clone carrying this T cell receptor beta chain was counted only a few times. What it binds is not known. The data originate from a study of CD8 T cells in ankylosing spondylitis. Findings and limits, study-wide: Within matched ankylosing spondylitis synovial fluid, disease-linked clones were reportedly significantly enriched. Previously reported in reactive arthritis synovial fluid and blood were some of the motif variants. Disease-associated clones were CD8+ and fairly uncommon in peripheral blood. A TCR beta motif of eight or nine highly homologous variants seemed to mark ankylosing spondylitis blood.

The V end lost 2 bases, the J end lost 3 bases, and 13 bases lay between the germline ends. The CDR3 runs to 15 residues. In germline, CDR1 is LGHNA, CDR2 YNFKEQ. Quantitative molecular-barcoded 5'-RACE generated the TCR beta libraries. TCRdb re-called the 5' RACE reads through MiXCR, storing one row per CDR3 protein. The sample shows roughly 700,000 distinct CDR3 sequences, 15% to 20% of them seen only once. The chain joins TRBV4-2 to TRBJ1-1; TRBD1 is a possible D gene (6 bases). Sequenced: blood, either unsorted or a sorted T cell fraction (not recorded which). This receptor was taken from a male donor with ankylosing spondylitis. CDR3 bases: TGTGCCAGCAGCCAAACAAATACAGGGTACACTGAAGCTTTCTTT. This translates into CASSQTNTGYTEAFF.